This is a list of T cell receptor beta chains from one sample in a study of blood T cell repertoires in COVID-19. Repertoires were generated with immunoSEQ multiplex PCR, while TCRdb's copy carries only in-frame clones and drops some. The table shows about 240,000 clones, with approximately 88% occurring only once. The material sequenced was PBMCs or T cells enriched from blood (not recorded which). Receptors were obtained from a woman aged 25-40 years with acute COVID-19. Both conserved end residues are part of each CDR3. A D gene is named only where the DNA matches it firmly. Some rows have no size entry. The others give once, few or many, or a class for an expanded clone.

d_call: .; clone_size: .; j_call: TRBJ2-6; v_call: TRBV30; cdr3_aa: CAWSSAYSGANVLTF; cdr3_nt: TGTGCCTGGAGTTCCGCGTACTCTGGGGCCAACGTCCTGACTTTC
d_call: .; clone_size: .; j_call: TRBJ1-2; v_call: TRBV29-1; cdr3_aa: CSVKTGRGYTF; cdr3_nt: TGCAGCGTAAAGACAGGACGTGGCTACACCTTC
d_call: .; clone_size: .; j_call: TRBJ1-2; v_call: TRBV4-1; cdr3_aa: CASSQERQKSYTF; cdr3_nt: TGCGCCAGCAGCCAAGAGCGACAGAAAAGCTACACCTTC
d_call: .; clone_size: .; j_call: TRBJ2-7; v_call: TRBV7-9; cdr3_aa: CASSLGQNYEQYF; cdr3_nt: TGTGCCAGCAGCTTAGGACAGAACTACGAGCAGTACTTC
d_call: TRBD1; clone_size: .; j_call: TRBJ2-1; v_call: TRBV6-5; cdr3_aa: CASSYSSGQGSNEQFF; cdr3_nt: TGTGCCAGCAGTTACTCGTCGGGACAGGGTAGCAATGAGCAGTTCTTC
d_call: .; clone_size: .; j_call: TRBJ1-6; v_call: TRBV25-1; cdr3_aa: CASRSEGSPLHF; cdr3_nt: TGTGCCAGCCGGAGTGAAGGCTCACCCCTCCACTTT
d_call: .; clone_size: .; j_call: TRBJ1-2; v_call: TRBV6-1; cdr3_aa: CASSESTTTLYGYTF; cdr3_nt: TGTGCCAGCAGTGAATCAACAACTACCCTCTATGGCTACACCTTC
d_call: .; clone_size: .; j_call: TRBJ1-2; v_call: TRBV6-5; cdr3_aa: CASSYSSGLNGYTF; cdr3_nt: TGTGCCAGCAGTTACTCATCGGGTTTGAATGGCTACACCTTC
d_call: .; clone_size: .; j_call: TRBJ2-1; v_call: TRBV4-2; cdr3_aa: CASSQDPQGIILQGEQFF; cdr3_nt: TGTGCCAGCAGCCAAGATCCGCAGGGCATAATACTACAGGGTGAGCAGTTCTTC
d_call: TRBD1; clone_size: .; j_call: TRBJ1-2; v_call: TRBV9; cdr3_aa: CASSAGTGNYGYTF; cdr3_nt: TGTGCCAGCAGCGCCGGGACAGGAAACTATGGCTACACCTTC
d_call: .; clone_size: once; j_call: TRBJ1-4; v_call: TRBV12-3/TRBV12-4; cdr3_aa: CASSSGEKLFF; cdr3_nt: TGTGCCAGCAGTTCAGGTGAAAAACTGTTTTTT
d_call: TRBD1; clone_size: once; j_call: TRBJ2-3; v_call: TRBV6-5; cdr3_aa: CASRQGGATDTQYF; cdr3_nt: TGTGCCAGCCGACAGGGTGGGGCGACAGATACGCAGTATTTT
d_call: TRBD2; clone_size: .; j_call: TRBJ2-5; v_call: TRBV29-1; cdr3_aa: CSVPGGYQETQYF; cdr3_nt: TGCAGCGTCCCGGGGGGGTACCAAGAGACCCAGTACTTC
d_call: .; clone_size: .; j_call: TRBJ2-5; v_call: TRBV19; cdr3_aa: CASSNLRQETQYF; cdr3_nt: TGTGCCAGTAGTAATCTGAGGCAAGAGACCCAGTACTTC
d_call: .; clone_size: .; j_call: TRBJ1-4; v_call: TRBV6-5; cdr3_aa: CASRPAGGEKLFF; cdr3_nt: TGTGCCAGCCGACCGGCCGGAGGGGAAAAACTGTTTTTT
d_call: TRBD1; clone_size: .; j_call: TRBJ1-2; v_call: TRBV7-9; cdr3_aa: CASSLSRGQFGYTF; cdr3_nt: TGTGCCAGCAGCTTAAGTAGGGGGCAATTTGGCTACACCTTC
d_call: TRBD1; clone_size: .; j_call: TRBJ1-2; v_call: TRBV7-9; cdr3_aa: CASRLTGSNYGYTF; cdr3_nt: TGTGCCAGCAGATTGACAGGGTCGAACTATGGCTACACCTTC
d_call: .; clone_size: .; j_call: TRBJ1-5; v_call: TRBV7-9; cdr3_aa: CASSPGLADQPQHF; cdr3_nt: TGTGCCAGCAGCCCAGGGTTGGCGGATCAGCCCCAGCATTTT
d_call: .; clone_size: .; j_call: TRBJ1-1; v_call: TRBV7-2; cdr3_aa: CASSLGGGKTEAFF; cdr3_nt: TGTGCCAGCAGCTTAGGGGGGGGAAAGACTGAAGCTTTCTTT
d_call: .; clone_size: .; j_call: TRBJ1-1; v_call: TRBV6-5; cdr3_aa: CASKYDRRLNTEAFF; cdr3_nt: TGTGCCAGCAAGTACGACAGGAGGTTGAACACTGAAGCTTTCTTT
d_call: TRBD1; clone_size: .; j_call: TRBJ1-5; v_call: TRBV3-1/TRBV3-2; cdr3_aa: CASRPDRGAAQHF; cdr3_nt: TGTGCCAGCAGGCCGGACAGGGGAGCGGCCCAGCATTTT
d_call: TRBD1; clone_size: .; j_call: TRBJ2-1; v_call: TRBV10-1; cdr3_aa: CASSGPGGSKQFF; cdr3_nt: TGCGCCAGCAGTGGCCCAGGGGGAAGCAAGCAGTTCTTC
d_call: .; clone_size: .; j_call: TRBJ1-1; v_call: TRBV19; cdr3_aa: CASSYDRDTEAFF; cdr3_nt: TGTGCCAGTAGTTACGACAGAGACACTGAAGCTTTCTTT
d_call: TRBD2; clone_size: .; j_call: TRBJ2-2; v_call: TRBV19; cdr3_aa: CASIKRGGTGELFF; cdr3_nt: TGTGCCAGTATTAAGCGGGGGGGCACCGGGGAGCTGTTTTTT
d_call: .; clone_size: .; j_call: TRBJ1-1; v_call: TRBV5-6; cdr3_aa: CASSSVWGESGTEAFF; cdr3_nt: TGTGCCAGCAGCTCAGTTTGGGGCGAATCAGGCACTGAAGCTTTCTTT
d_call: TRBD1; clone_size: .; j_call: TRBJ2-1; v_call: TRBV5-1; cdr3_aa: CASSLEGTGAYNEQFF; cdr3_nt: TGCGCCAGCAGCTTGGAAGGGACAGGGGCCTACAATGAGCAGTTCTTC
d_call: .; clone_size: .; j_call: TRBJ1-1; v_call: TRBV4-3; cdr3_aa: CASSRVQGATEAFF; cdr3_nt: TGCGCCAGCAGCCGGGTACAGGGCGCCACTGAAGCTTTCTTT
d_call: .; clone_size: .; j_call: TRBJ2-3; v_call: TRBV5-1; cdr3_aa: CASHMGGADTQYF; cdr3_nt: TGCGCCAGCCACATGGGCGGGGCAGATACGCAGTATTTT
d_call: .; clone_size: once; j_call: TRBJ1-2; v_call: TRBV3-1/TRBV3-2; cdr3_aa: CASSQQQGRYTF; cdr3_nt: TGTGCCAGCAGCCAACAACAGGGACGCTACACCTTC
d_call: .; clone_size: few; j_call: TRBJ1-1; v_call: TRBV5-6; cdr3_aa: CASSLRWNTEAFF; cdr3_nt: TGTGCCAGCAGCTTACGGTGGAACACTGAAGCTTTCTTT
d_call: TRBD2; clone_size: .; j_call: TRBJ2-1; v_call: TRBV14; cdr3_aa: CASSQAGGTLHEQFF; cdr3_nt: TGTGCCAGCAGCCAGGCGGGGGGTACCCTACATGAGCAGTTCTTC
d_call: .; clone_size: .; j_call: TRBJ2-2; v_call: TRBV7-9; cdr3_aa: CASSLKEATNTGELFF; cdr3_nt: TGTGCCAGCAGCTTAAAGGAAGCGACGAACACCGGGGAGCTGTTTTTT
d_call: .; clone_size: .; j_call: TRBJ1-1; v_call: TRBV6-5; cdr3_aa: CASRADRFNTEAFF; cdr3_nt: TGTGCCAGCAGGGCTGACAGGTTTAACACTGAAGCTTTCTTT
d_call: TRBD1; clone_size: .; j_call: TRBJ1-3; v_call: TRBV28; cdr3_aa: CASSLYYRGTSGNTIYF; cdr3_nt: TGTGCCAGCAGTTTATATTACAGGGGGACCTCTGGAAACACCATATATTTT
d_call: .; clone_size: .; j_call: TRBJ1-1; v_call: TRBV10-1; cdr3_aa: CASSEVDSEAFF; cdr3_nt: TGCGCCAGCAGTGAGGTAGATTCTGAAGCTTTCTTT
d_call: .; clone_size: .; j_call: TRBJ2-2; v_call: TRBV9; cdr3_aa: CASSLGPGNTGELFF; cdr3_nt: TGTGCCAGCAGCTTGGGGCCAGGGAACACCGGGGAGCTGTTTTTT
d_call: .; clone_size: .; j_call: TRBJ2-1; v_call: TRBV7-6; cdr3_aa: CASSTPSGSSYNEQFF; cdr3_nt: TGTGCCAGCAGCACCCCAAGCGGAAGCTCCTACAATGAGCAGTTCTTC
d_call: .; clone_size: .; j_call: TRBJ2-1; v_call: TRBV12-3/TRBV12-4; cdr3_aa: CASSFVGEQFF; cdr3_nt: TGTGCCAGCAGTTTCGTCGGTGAGCAGTTCTTC
d_call: TRBD2; clone_size: .; j_call: TRBJ2-3; v_call: TRBV7-2; cdr3_aa: CASSWRGEVTDTQYF; cdr3_nt: TGTGCCAGCAGCTGGCGGGGGGAGGTCACAGATACGCAGTATTTT
d_call: .; clone_size: .; j_call: TRBJ2-3; v_call: TRBV4-1; cdr3_aa: CASSPPIIRGTQYF; cdr3_nt: TGCGCCAGCAGCCCGCCGATTATTCGGGGTACGCAGTATTTT
d_call: .; clone_size: few; j_call: TRBJ1-2; v_call: TRBV4-2; cdr3_aa: CASSQVHDRGALYGYTF; cdr3_nt: TGTGCCAGCAGCCAAGTCCATGACCGGGGAGCGTTGTATGGCTACACCTTC
d_call: TRBD1; clone_size: .; j_call: TRBJ2-3; v_call: TRBV27; cdr3_aa: CASSYRQGATDTQYF; cdr3_nt: TGTGCCAGCAGTTATCGACAGGGGGCTACAGATACGCAGTATTTT
d_call: .; clone_size: .; j_call: TRBJ2-7; v_call: TRBV6-1; cdr3_aa: CASSEGVYEQYF; cdr3_nt: TGTGCCAGCAGTGAGGGAGTCTACGAGCAGTACTTC
d_call: TRBD1; clone_size: .; j_call: TRBJ2-2; v_call: TRBV7-7; cdr3_aa: CASSLGTGATGELFF; cdr3_nt: TGTGCTAGCAGCTTAGGGACAGGGGCCACCGGGGAGCTGTTTTTT
d_call: TRBD1; clone_size: .; j_call: TRBJ1-4; v_call: TRBV19; cdr3_aa: CASRGTGINEKLFF; cdr3_nt: TGTGCCAGTAGGGGGACAGGGATTAATGAAAAACTGTTTTTT
d_call: TRBD1; clone_size: .; j_call: TRBJ1-1; v_call: TRBV27; cdr3_aa: CASKPGQGENTEAFF; cdr3_nt: TGTGCCAGCAAACCCGGACAGGGCGAGAACACTGAAGCTTTCTTT
d_call: .; clone_size: .; j_call: TRBJ1-5; v_call: TRBV27; cdr3_aa: CASSLAGVNQPQHF; cdr3_nt: TGTGCCAGCAGTTTGGCAGGGGTCAATCAGCCCCAGCATTTT
d_call: .; clone_size: .; j_call: TRBJ1-2; v_call: TRBV3-1/TRBV3-2; cdr3_aa: CASSQEDTPSKGYTF; cdr3_nt: TGTGCCAGCAGCCAAGAAGATACTCCAAGTAAGGGCTACACCTTC
d_call: .; clone_size: .; j_call: TRBJ2-2; v_call: TRBV25-1; cdr3_aa: CASSPGETGELFF; cdr3_nt: TGTGCCAGCAGCCCCGGGGAAACCGGGGAGCTGTTTTTT
d_call: TRBD2; clone_size: .; j_call: TRBJ2-1; v_call: TRBV9; cdr3_aa: CASSQTSGGYNEQFF; cdr3_nt: TGTGCCAGCAGTCAAACTAGCGGGGGGTACAATGAGCAGTTCTTC
d_call: .; clone_size: .; j_call: TRBJ1-1; v_call: TRBV5-5; cdr3_aa: CASSLIVNTEAFF; cdr3_nt: TGTGCCTCCAGCTTGATAGTGAACACTGAAGCTTTCTTT
d_call: .; clone_size: .; j_call: TRBJ1-6; v_call: TRBV27; cdr3_aa: CASSLHSYNSPLHF; cdr3_nt: TGTGCCAGCAGTTTACACTCCTATAATTCACCCCTCCACTTT
d_call: .; clone_size: .; j_call: TRBJ1-2; v_call: TRBV7-8; cdr3_aa: CASSIEFMSYGYTF; cdr3_nt: TGTGCCAGTTCGATCGAATTCATGAGCTATGGCTACACCTTC
d_call: .; clone_size: .; j_call: TRBJ2-6; v_call: TRBV19; cdr3_aa: CASSTWEVSGANVLTF; cdr3_nt: TGTGCCAGTAGTACATGGGAGGTCTCTGGGGCCAACGTCCTGACTTTC
d_call: .; clone_size: .; j_call: TRBJ2-7; v_call: TRBV27; cdr3_aa: CASSPAGTYEQYF; cdr3_nt: TGTGCCAGCAGTCCGGCAGGAACCTACGAGCAGTACTTC
d_call: .; clone_size: .; j_call: TRBJ2-5; v_call: TRBV4-1; cdr3_aa: CASSPGTSQETQYF; cdr3_nt: TGCGCCAGCAGTCCCGGGACATCCCAAGAGACCCAGTACTTC
d_call: TRBD2; clone_size: .; j_call: TRBJ2-1; v_call: TRBV5-1; cdr3_aa: CASSWAGAGGNEQFF; cdr3_nt: TGCGCCAGCAGCTGGGCCGGGGCGGGGGGGAATGAGCAGTTCTTC